Presented here are 9 T cell receptor beta chains from one specimen sequenced in a study of blood T cell repertoires in COVID-19. Generated by immunoSEQ multiplex PCR, the TCRdb table keeps only in-frame clones and is missing some. The table lists 58,000 or so clones, 70% to 90% of them singletons. Sequenced: peripheral blood. These receptors were obtained from a woman in her seventies with active COVID-19.

The chain is built from TRBV27 and TRBJ2-7, with 11 bases lining up with TRBD2. Germline CDR1 is MNHEY and CDR2 is SMNVEV (reference sequence). The CDR3 extends over 16 amino acids. V trimming: 6 bases; J trimming: 2 bases; junction bases outside the gene matches: 9. The CDR3 DNA sequence: TGTGCCAGCAGCATATTAACTAGCGGGGGACCCTACGAGCAGTACTTC. Amino acid sequence: CASSILTSGGPYEQYF.

The chain is built from TRBV18 and TRBJ1-5, with D possibly being TRBD1 (6 bases). V lost 2 bases and J lost 0, with 14 bases in between. The length of the CDR3 is 17 residues. Germline V CDR1 and CDR2: KGHSH, LQKENI. The CDR3 loop is CASSPARGSDSNQPQHF. CDR3 DNA: TGTGCCAGCTCACCAGCGAGGGGGTCGGATAGCAATCAGCCCCAGCATTTT.

The chain joins TRBV3-1 (or the pseudogene TRBV3-2) to TRBJ1-3, with TRBD1 as a possible D gene (6 bases). The CDR3 has 15 residues. From germline, CDR1 is LGHDT and CDR2 YNNKEL (reference sequence). The V and J ends lost 0 bases and 3 bases respectively, with 9 bases between them. The CDR3 nucleotides read TGTGCCAGCAGCCAAGATCCAGGGGTTGGAAACACCATATATTTT. It translates to CASSQDPGVGNTIYF.

This sequence joins TRBV19 and TRBJ1-2; 10 bases are a match to TRBD1. CDR1 is LNHDA, CDR2 SQIVND, per germline (reference sequence). This CDR3 comprises 15 residues. Losses at the gene ends were 3 bases for V and 5 bases for J; bases not matched to a gene: 6. The CDR3 DNA is TGTGCCAGTAGTATCCTTGGACAGGGGGAGTATGGCTACACCTTC. It codes for CASSILGQGEYGYTF.

V is TRBV7-3 and J is TRBJ1-1, with unresolved D. Germline lookup yields CDR1 SGHTA and CDR2 FQGTGA. Trimming removed 5 bases from V and 1 base from J, with 11 bases in between. The length of the CDR3 is 14 residues. The CDR3 region has the DNA TGTGCCAGCAGCCCAGACGGAGAGAACACTGAAGCTTTCTTT. Amino acids: CASSPDGENTEAFF.

V is TRBV19 and J is TRBJ2-2, with 9 positions matching TRBD2. Germline lookup yields CDR1 LNHDA and CDR2 SQIVND (reference sequence). V was clipped by 7 bases and J by 4 bases; unmatched bases: 16. The CDR3 runs 18 residues. The CDR3 region has the DNA TGTGCCAGTACCCCGGTGGTAGCGGGAGTACGTTTCACCGGGGAGCTGTTTTTT. It codes for CASTPVVAGVRFTGELFF.

The chain combines TRBV7-6 with TRBJ2-5; 8 bases are a match to TRBD1. V lost 1 base, J lost 2 bases, and 3 bases stayed unmatched. The CDR3 is 15 residues long. CDR1 SGHVS and CDR2 FNYEAQ come from the germline V gene. CDR3 in amino acids: CASSLETGEQETQYF. CDR3 DNA: TGTGCCAGCAGCTTAGAGACAGGGGAACAAGAGACCCAGTACTTC. The whole variable domain, remainder taken from reference TRBV7-6 and TRBJ2-5, is GAGVSQSPRYKVTKRGQDVALRCDPISGHVSLYWYRQALGQGPEFLTYFNYEAQQDKSGLPNDRFSAERPEGSISTLTIQRTEQRDSAMYRCASSLETGEQETQYFGPGTRLLVL.

This chain uses TRBV28 with TRBJ2-1; D possibly corresponds to TRBD2 (6 bases). The germline CDR1 and CDR2 sequences are MDHEN and SYDVKM. The V gene lost 3 bases and the J gene lost 6 bases, with 6 bases spanning the gap. This CDR3 comprises 12 residues. CDR3 protein: CASSLGGNEQFF. The CDR3 DNA reads as TGTGCCAGCAGTTTGGGGGGCAATGAGCAGTTCTTC.

The genes are TRBV3-1 (or the pseudogene TRBV3-2) and TRBJ2-7, with 8 bases fitting TRBD1. The length of the CDR3 is 14 residues. The J segment lost 1 base and the V segment lost 4 bases, leaving 3 bases of the junction unmatched. The germline V gene has CDR1 LGHDT and CDR2 YNNKEL (reference sequence). The CDR3 protein is CASSPDRGSYEQYF. The CDR3 DNA reads TGTGCCAGCAGCCCCGACAGGGGTTCCTACGAGCAGTACTTC.